The rows below give T cell receptor beta chains drawn from one sample of a study of blood T cell repertoires in COVID-19. Clones were sequenced by immunoSEQ multiplex PCR, and TCRdb holds only the in-frame ones, with some missing. This sample has 190,000 or so clones; roughly 87% occur once, and the top ten carry around 2.3%. Sequenced sample: PBMCs or T cells enriched from blood (not recorded which). Source of these receptors: a woman between 25 and 40 years old who had recovered from COVID-19. Both conserved end residues are part of each CDR3. A D gene is named only where the DNA matches it firmly. Size tells how often a clone was seen (once, few, many) or the class of an expanded clone, and some rows leave it out.

d_gene	abundance	v_gene	j_gene	CDR3aa	CDR3nt
TRBD2	NA	TRBV7-2	TRBJ2-2	CASSLLWAGESRTGELFF	TGTGCCAGCAGCTTACTTTGGGCGGGAGAAAGTCGCACCGGGGAGCTGTTTTTT
TRBD1	NA	TRBV15	TRBJ1-2	CATSRGQGIDGYTF	TGTGCCACCAGCAGGGGACAGGGGATCGATGGCTACACCTTC
NA	NA	TRBV4-2	TRBJ1-3	CASSPSGGAGGSGNTIYF	TGTGCCAGCAGCCCCAGCGGGGGTGCCGGGGGCTCTGGAAACACCATATATTTT
NA	NA	TRBV7-9	TRBJ2-5	CASSREGVLAGETQYF	TGTGCCAGCAGCAGGGAAGGGGTCTTGGCGGGGGAGACCCAGTACTTC
TRBD1	NA	TRBV2	TRBJ1-2	CASSEPGQGARGYTF	TGTGCCAGCAGTGAGCCGGGACAGGGGGCGCGGGGCTACACCTTC
TRBD2	NA	TRBV19	TRBJ2-1	CASSEPGLAGGFYNEQFF	TGTGCCAGTAGTGAACCGGGACTAGCGGGAGGGTTCTACAATGAGCAGTTCTTC
NA	NA	TRBV11-1	TRBJ1-1	CASSLVGVGTEAFF	TGTGCCAGCAGCTTAGTCGGAGTGGGCACTGAAGCTTTCTTT
NA	NA	TRBV2	TRBJ2-4	CASRAGTKNIQYF	TGTGCCAGCCGCGCGGGGACCAAAAACATTCAGTACTTC
TRBD1	NA	TRBV4-2	TRBJ1-3	CASSRQRSQGEGNTIYF	TGTGCCAGCAGCCGCCAGAGGTCCCAGGGGGAAGGAAACACCATATATTTT
TRBD1	few	TRBV14	TRBJ1-2	CASSLWDRGLAPYTF	TGTGCCAGCAGCCTTTGGGACAGGGGGCTTGCCCCCTACACCTTC
TRBD1	NA	TRBV9	TRBJ2-6	CASSLEGTGLSGANVLTF	TGTGCCAGCAGCTTGGAGGGGACAGGGTTATCTGGGGCCAACGTCCTGACTTTC
NA	NA	TRBV7-9	TRBJ1-2	CASSLAGSQNYGYTF	TGTGCCAGCAGCTTAGCCGGGTCCCAAAACTATGGCTACACCTTC
TRBD2	NA	TRBV11-3	TRBJ2-7	CASRLGTSLSYEQYF	TGTGCCAGCAGATTAGGGACTAGCCTCTCCTACGAGCAGTACTTC
NA	NA	TRBV7-8	TRBJ1-1	CASSLNRGRNTEAFF	TGTGCCAGCAGCTTAAATCGGGGGAGGAACACTGAAGCTTTCTTT
NA	NA	TRBV16	TRBJ1-3	CASSQSSGAGNTIYF	TGTGCCAGCAGCCAATCATCAGGGGCTGGAAACACCATATATTTT
TRBD1	NA	TRBV7-3	TRBJ1-6	CASGQGVDSPLHF	TGTGCCAGCGGACAGGGGGTAGATTCACCCCTCCACTTT
TRBD2	NA	TRBV6-2/TRBV6-3	TRBJ2-2	CASSYANFPTSYTGELFF	TGTGCCAGCAGTTACGCAAATTTCCCGACTAGCTACACCGGGGAGCTGTTTTTT
NA	NA	TRBV12-3/TRBV12-4	TRBJ2-1	CASSLVNEQFF	TGTGCCAGCAGTTTAGTAAATGAGCAGTTCTTC
NA	NA	TRBV9	TRBJ1-1	CASSVDGGSTEAFF	TGTGCCAGCAGCGTAGATGGGGGGAGCACTGAAGCTTTCTTT
NA	NA	TRBV30	TRBJ1-3	CAWTQGIGAGNTIYF	TGTGCCTGGACCCAGGGGATCGGGGCTGGAAACACCATATATTTT
NA	NA	TRBV21-1	TRBJ2-2	CASSKERGLGGELFF	TGTGCCAGCAGCAAAGAACGCGGCCTGGGCGGGGAGCTGTTTTTT
NA	NA	TRBV18	TRBJ1-2	CASSPPLTGSYGYTF	TGTGCCAGCTCACCTCCATTGACAGGCTCCTATGGCTACACCTTC
NA	NA	TRBV12-3/TRBV12-4	TRBJ2-7	CASSFQGRYEQYF	TGTGCCAGCAGTTTCCAAGGGAGATACGAGCAGTACTTC
NA	NA	TRBV7-9	TRBJ1-1	CASSFPGLHTEAFF	TGTGCCAGCAGCTTCCCCGGGTTGCACACTGAAGCTTTCTTT
NA	once	TRBV5-1	TRBJ2-5	CASSLGQGLETQYF	TGCGCCAGCAGCTTGGGCCAGGGGCTGGAGACCCAGTACTTC
NA	NA	TRBV4-2	TRBJ1-6	CASSPLGSSSYNSPLHF	TGTGCCAGCAGCCCATTGGGCTCGAGCTCCTATAATTCACCCCTCCACTTT
TRBD1	NA	TRBV7-8	TRBJ2-1	CASSLGTGVNEQFF	TGTGCCAGCAGCTTAGGGACAGGGGTTAATGAGCAGTTCTTC
TRBD1	NA	TRBV7-9	TRBJ1-2	CASSLNRGDYGYTF	TGTGCCAGCAGCTTGAACAGGGGCGACTATGGCTACACCTTC
NA	once	TRBV7-2	TRBJ2-3	CASRTPPEDTQYF	TGTGCCAGCAGAACTCCACCTGAGGATACGCAGTATTTT
NA	NA	TRBV7-2	TRBJ1-4	CASSLGRVEKLFF	TGTGCCAGCAGCTTAGGCAGGGTTGAAAAACTGTTTTTT
NA	once	TRBV6-6	TRBJ1-6	CASMGRGVHF	TGTGCCAGCATGGGGAGGGGGGTCCACTTT
NA	NA	TRBV5-8	TRBJ2-7	CASSPRVSSYEQYF	TGTGCCAGCAGCCCCCGGGTCAGCTCCTACGAGCAGTACTTC
NA	NA	TRBV18	TRBJ1-1	CASSPGQGNTEAFF	TGTGCCAGCTCACCAGGTCAGGGAAACACTGAAGCTTTCTTT
TRBD1	once	TRBV19	TRBJ1-2	CASSGGQGLYYGYTF	TGTGCCAGTAGTGGGGGACAGGGGCTCTATTATGGCTACACCTTC
NA	once	TRBV6-2/TRBV6-3	TRBJ1-2	CASSYTGDYGYTF	TGTGCCAGCAGTTACACCGGAGACTATGGCTACACCTTC
NA	few	TRBV18	TRBJ1-6	CASSPTGVDSPLHF	TGTGCCAGCTCACCAACGGGGGTAGATTCACCCCTCCACTTT
TRBD1	NA	TRBV5-1	TRBJ2-7	CASSQSRLMDRVDEQYF	TGCGCCAGCAGCCAGTCCCGCCTGATGGACAGGGTCGACGAGCAGTACTTC
NA	NA	TRBV3-1/TRBV3-2	TRBJ1-6	CASSQVPARISPLHF	TGTGCCAGCAGCCAAGTTCCCGCGCGGATTTCACCCCTCCACTTT
NA	NA	TRBV3-1/TRBV3-2	TRBJ1-2	CASSQVIGYGYTF	TGTGCCAGCAGCCAAGTAATCGGGTATGGCTACACCTTC
NA	NA	TRBV4-2	TRBJ1-1	CASSPSTSRVNTEAFF	TGTGCCAGCAGCCCTTCCACAAGCAGGGTGAACACTGAAGCTTTCTTT
NA	NA	TRBV19	TRBJ1-5	CASSIDRSRGQPQHF	TGTGCCAGTAGTATAGATCGGTCCCGGGGGCAGCCCCAGCATTTT
NA	NA	TRBV4-1	TRBJ1-1	CASSQPRKGLNTEAFF	TGCGCCAGCAGCCAACCAAGGAAGGGGCTGAACACTGAAGCTTTCTTT
TRBD2	once	TRBV12-3/TRBV12-4	TRBJ2-1	CASSDSGYNEQFF	TGTGCCAGCAGTGATAGCGGGTACAATGAGCAGTTCTTC
NA	NA	TRBV19	TRBJ1-4	CASSIHRAKNEKLFF	TGTGCCAGTAGTATCCACAGGGCGAAAAATGAAAAACTGTTTTTT
NA	NA	TRBV7-2	TRBJ1-1	CASRGTGGTEAFF	TGTGCCAGCAGGGGGACGGGGGGAACTGAAGCTTTCTTT
NA	once	TRBV9	TRBJ2-6	CASSADWDTGANVLTF	TGTGCCAGCAGCGCCGATTGGGACACTGGGGCCAACGTCCTGACTTTC
TRBD2	NA	TRBV29-1	TRBJ2-5	CSVVITGGETQYF	TGCAGCGTTGTAATTACGGGGGGGGAGACCCAGTACTTC
TRBD1	NA	TRBV4-2	TRBJ1-5	CASSHEQGKSNQPQHF	TGTGCCAGCAGCCATGAACAGGGGAAAAGCAATCAGCCCCAGCATTTT
NA	NA	TRBV11-1	TRBJ1-6	CASSPRWGQGSPLHF	TGTGCCAGCAGCCCAAGGTGGGGGCAGGGTTCACCCCTCCACTTT
NA	NA	TRBV6-6	TRBJ2-7	CASSWDNSYEQYF	TGTGCCAGCAGTTGGGACAATTCCTACGAGCAGTACTTC
NA	NA	TRBV14	TRBJ1-2	CASSQSSNYGYTF	TGTGCCAGCAGCCAGTCCTCTAACTATGGCTACACCTTC
NA	NA	TRBV19	TRBJ1-1	CASSTQEGLEAFF	TGTGCCAGTAGTACTCAAGAGGGACTCGAAGCTTTCTTT
TRBD2	NA	TRBV6-2/TRBV6-3	TRBJ2-7	CASSLGLAGPYEQYF	TGTGCCAGCAGCTTGGGACTAGCGGGACCCTACGAGCAGTACTTC
NA	NA	TRBV6-5	TRBJ2-1	CASTDRTYEQFF	TGTGCCAGCACCGACAGGACGTATGAGCAGTTCTTC
NA	NA	TRBV13	TRBJ1-1	CASKSGLLNTEAFF	TGTGCCAGCAAATCCGGACTGTTGAACACTGAAGCTTTCTTT
NA	NA	TRBV29-1	TRBJ1-5	CSVLREDQPQHF	TGCAGCGTTTTGAGGGAAGATCAGCCCCAGCATTTT